The 26 T cell receptor beta chains listed next were all sequenced from one sample in a study of shared clonotypes between healthy human individuals. TCRdb's table, derived via immunoSEQ multiplex PCR, lists solely in-frame clones and lacks some. This sample has under 1,100,000 clones; under 80% occur once, and the top ten carry over 1.3%. The specimen sequenced was memory CD4+ T cells sorted from blood. Stated subset: CD45RA-negative fraction. Receptor source: a man younger than 35 in good health.

This clone was counted at least ten times. This chain joins TRBV29-1 and TRBJ2-4; 7 nucleotides line up with TRBD2. Germline trimming cut 6 bases from V and 6 bases from J; bases unmatched to any gene: 5. Germline-derived CDR1 and CDR2 are SQVTM and ANQGSEA. The CDR3 is made up of 12 amino acids. CDR3 sequence: CSVGWGGNIQYF. In DNA form, the CDR3 reads TGCAGCGTCGGATGGGGGGGAAACATTCAGTACTTC. Full variable domain (missing parts from reference TRBV29-1 and TRBJ2-4): SAVISQKPSRDICQRGTSLTIQCQVDSQVTMMFWYRQQPGQSLTLIATANQGSEATYESGFVIDKFPISRPNLTFSTLTVSNMSPEDSSIYLCSVGWGGNIQYFGAGTRLSVL.

This clone was seen at least ten times. The chain couples TRBV5-6 to TRBJ1-6, with a weak D call TRBD1 (5 bases). V lost 1 base, J lost 10 bases, and 18 bases lay in between. From germline, CDR1 is SGHDT and CDR2 YYEEEE. The CDR3 is 16 amino acids. The CDR3 region is CASSLMPGWGYSPLHF. CDR3 sequence (DNA): TGTGCCAGCAGCTTGATGCCGGGCTGGGGGTACTCACCCCTCCACTTT.

A single count supports this clone. V and J are TRBV5-1 and TRBJ1-6; no firm D call. The CDR3 length is 14 residues. Germline CDR1 reads SGHRS; CDR2 reads YFSETQ. Trimming removed 4 bases at V and 6 bases at J, with 11 bases between. CDR3 region: CASSGGQSNSPLHF. Written as DNA, the CDR3 is TGCGCCAGCAGCGGCGGTCAGAGTAATTCACCCCTCCACTTT.

The V call is TRBV6-6, the J call TRBJ2-2; D gene ambiguous. The V end lost 2 bases, the J end lost 0 bases, and 7 bases lay between the germline ends. Germline CDR1 reads MNHNY; CDR2 reads SVGAGI (reference sequence). The CDR3 totals 15 residues. The chain's CDR3 is CASSYGLANTGELFF. As DNA, the CDR3 is TGTGCCAGCAGTTACGGGCTAGCGAACACCGGGGAGCTGTTTTTT.

The J gene is TRBJ1-1, the V gene TRBV23-1; TRBD1 is a possible D gene (5 bases). TRBV23-1 is an open reading frame whose function is uncertain. The CDR3 length is 15 residues. V shed 0 bases and J shed 3 bases, with 11 bases lying between them. CDR3 sequence (DNA): TGCGCCAGCAGTCAATCGGGGGGTGGGGACACTGAAGCTTTCTTT. Its protein product is CASSQSGGGDTEAFF.

The chain is built from TRBV7-2 and TRBJ1-1; D perhaps matches TRBD1 (5 bases). The CDR3 runs 14 residues. Deletions cut 5 bases from V and 3 bases from J, with 13 bases between. Per the germline V gene, CDR1 is SGHTA and CDR2 is FQGNSA. CDR3 in amino acids: CASSAYTGDTEAFF. DNA of the CDR3: TGTGCCAGCAGCGCATACACGGGGGACACTGAAGCTTTCTTT.

The table lists this clone with a few counts. This chain links TRBV25-1 with TRBJ1-1; possibly TRBD1 for D (5 bases). The V end lost 8 bases, the J end lost 10 bases, and 17 bases lay between the germline ends. Per germline, CDR1 MGHDK and CDR2 SYGVNS. The CDR3 spans 12 residues. In DNA, the CDR3 is TGTGCCAGCGAAGGGATGACAGACGTAGCTTTCTTT. This codes for CASEGMTDVAFF.

The chain links TRBV7-2 to TRBJ2-3; a possible D gene is TRBD2 (5 bases). V shed 1 base and J shed 13 bases, with 15 bases lying between them. The V gene's germline CDR1 is SGHTA and CDR2 FQGNSA. This CDR3 comprises 13 residues. CDR3 residues: CASSLDRSPGKYF. DNA of the CDR3: TGTGCCAGCAGCTTAGACAGATCCCCCGGGAAGTATTTT.

The chain employs TRBV6-5 and TRBJ1-5, with 7 bases fitting TRBD1. Germline V gives CDR1 MNHEY, CDR2 SVGAGI. This CDR3 contains 14 residues. Trimming took 5 bases from V and 0 from J; bases not matched to a gene: 1. The CDR3 DNA reads TGTGCCAGCAGTCGGACAGGTAGCAATCAGCCCCAGCATTTT. Residues: CASSRTGSNQPQHF.

CDR3 sequence (DNA): TGTGCCAGCGTAAGCCCCCTATTGGATGAGCAGTTCTTC. It codes for CASVSPLLDEQFF. This chain connects TRBV6-5 to TRBJ2-1; D remains unclear. The CDR3 loop spans 13 amino acids. Trimming shortened V by 8 bases and J by 8 bases, and 16 bases separated the two germline ends. Looked up from germline, CDR1 is MNHEY and CDR2 is SVGAGI.

The rearrangement links TRBV20-1 to TRBJ2-7; a possible D gene is TRBD2 (6 bases). Germline-derived CDR1 and CDR2 are DFQATT and SNEGSKA (reference sequence). The V end lost 6 bases, the J end lost 6 bases, and 12 bases lay between the germline ends. The length of the CDR3 is 11 residues. CDR3 sequence reads: CSAPGEVEQYF. The CDR3 nucleotides read TGCAGTGCCCCTGGGGAGGTCGAGCAGTACTTC.

This chain joins TRBV18 and TRBJ1-1, with 12 bases that match TRBD1. The CDR3 runs 17 residues. CDR1 and CDR2 from the germline V gene are KGHSH and LQKENI. J lost 3 bases, V lost 1 base, and 6 bases had no gene match. The CDR3 here is CASSPLGTGGSDTEAFF. The DNA for the CDR3 is TGTGCCAGCTCACCACTCGGGACAGGGGGCTCGGACACTGAAGCTTTCTTT.

The rearrangement uses TRBV7-9 and TRBJ2-1, with D maybe TRBD2 (5 bases). This CDR3 spans 18 amino acids. Per the germline V gene, CDR1 is SEHNR and CDR2 is FQNEAQ (reference sequence). Trimming left V 5 bases short and J 0 bases short, with 20 bases between. The CDR3 loop is CASSPPLGLASSYNEQFF. CDR3 coding DNA: TGTGCCAGCAGCCCACCGCTAGGACTTGCCAGCTCCTACAATGAGCAGTTCTTC.

The rearrangement joins TRBV7-8 to TRBJ2-3, with a tentative D call TRBD2 (6 bases). Trimming shortened V by 1 base and J by 9 bases, and 20 bases separated the two germline ends. The CDR3 is 16 residues long. Germline V gene data show CDR1 as SGHVS and CDR2 as FQNEAQ. The CDR3 sequence: CASSLGRGLHEETQYF. The CDR3 DNA is TGTGCCAGCAGCTTAGGTCGGGGACTCCATGAAGAGACGCAGTATTTT.

The V and J genes are TRBV4-1 and TRBJ2-3; 9 bases fit TRBD2. V was pared by 4 bases and J by 5 bases, with 13 bases of the junction left unmatched. The CDR3 runs to 17 residues. Germline-derived CDR1 and CDR2 are MGHRA and YSYEKL. The CDR3 is CASSPGKGGGAVDTQYF. The CDR3 region has the DNA TGCGCCAGCAGCCCGGGAAAGGGCGGGGGGGCGGTAGATACGCAGTATTTT.

This clone was found a few times. The chain carries TRBV9 and TRBJ2-7; D remains unclear. Trimming pared 8 bases from V and 6 bases from J, leaving 15 bases between. CDR3 length equals 12 residues. Germline CDR1 reads SGDLS; CDR2 reads YYNGEE. CDR3 sequence: CASSPSGLEQYF. The DNA for the CDR3 is TGTGCCAGTTCCCCGTCGGGTCTCGAGCAGTACTTC.

Concerning this clone: At the DNA level, this CDR3 is encoded by other sequences in the same sample as well. The chain joins TRBV7-8 to TRBJ1-2; TRBD1 matches at 9 bases. The germline gives CDR1 SGHVS, CDR2 FQNEAQ. V dropped 3 bases and J dropped 5; count of bases not matched to a gene: 7. CDR3 length: 15 amino acids. CDR3: CASSLRTGDLYGYTF. Written as DNA, the CDR3 is TGTGCCAGCAGCTTGAGGACAGGGGATCTATATGGCTACACCTTC.

The rearrangement links TRBV7-9 to TRBJ1-5; D gene ambiguous. The CDR3 spans 17 residues. The V gene lost 0 bases and the J gene lost 2 bases, with 14 bases spanning the gap. Germline V lookup: CDR1 SEHNR, CDR2 FQNEAQ (reference sequence). CDR3 bases: TGTGCCAGCAGCTTAGCGGGTGCGATCTACGGCAATCAGCCCCAGCATTTT. It is translated as CASSLAGAIYGNQPQHF.

This clone has ten or more counts. This sequence joins TRBV2 and TRBJ2-1, with D perhaps TRBD1 (5 bases). The germline CDR1 and CDR2 sequences are SNHLY and FYNNEI. The CDR3 consists of 12 residues. V shed 3 bases and J shed 10 bases, with 10 bases lying between them. The CDR3 bases are TGTGCCAGCAGTGACAGGGTGGGGGAGCAGTTCTTC. It translates to CASSDRVGEQFF.

This rearrangement joins TRBV19 to TRBJ1-5; D not resolved. Germline CDR1 LNHDA, CDR2 SQIVND (reference sequence). The CDR3 has 16 residues. Trimming cost V 4 bases and J 5 bases, with 18 bases left between them. The CDR3 is CASSTPYIGLDQPQHF. The DNA of the CDR3 is TGTGCCAGTAGTACCCCATATATCGGGCTCGATCAGCCCCAGCATTTT.

This clone was found a few times. The chain combines TRBV29-1 with TRBJ2-5; D ambiguous. This CDR3 comprises 11 residues. Germline values: CDR1 SQVTM, CDR2 ANQGSEA. Trimming cost V 7 bases and J 3 bases, with 9 bases left between them. The CDR3 coding sequence is TGCAGCGCCAAACACAAAGAGACCCAGTACTTC. Its translation: CSAKHKETQYF.

CDR3 nucleotides: TGCGCCAGCAGCCAAGTTCCCCTCGCGGGGCCCGACCATTGGGCCTCCTACAATGAGCAGTTCTTC. It codes for CASSQVPLAGPDHWASYNEQFF. This chain links TRBV4-3 with TRBJ2-1; possible D gene TRBD2, 6 bases. The CDR3 sequence is 22 residues long. Germline CDR1 is LGHNA and CDR2 is YSLEER. Trimming took off 1 base at V and 0 bases at J, with 28 bases between the two ends.

The rearrangement links TRBV11-2 to TRBJ1-2, with TRBD1 matching over 9 bases. J lost 7 bases, V lost 2 bases, and 8 bases had no gene match. CDR1 is SGHAT, CDR2 FQNNGV, per germline. The CDR3 covers 15 residues. CDR3: CASSLLGQGTAGYTF. CDR3 in DNA: TGTGCCAGCAGCTTATTGGGACAGGGAACGGCTGGCTACACCTTC.

V gene TRBV10-3 combines with J gene TRBJ2-2; 10 bases are a match to TRBD1. Unmatched junction bases numbered 8, after V lost 5 bases and J lost 5 bases. This CDR3 has 16 amino acids. Germline CDR1 and CDR2: ENHRY and SYGVKD. CDR3 sequence (DNA): TGTGCCATCAGTAAAACCGGGACAGGGGATACCGGGGAGCTGTTTTTT. Translating it yields CAISKTGTGDTGELFF.

The J gene is TRBJ1-2, the V gene TRBV5-1; 9 bases align to TRBD1. Losses at the gene ends were 4 bases for V and 2 bases for J; bases not matched to a gene: 6. The CDR3 has 15 amino acids. CDR1 and CDR2 from the germline V gene are SGHRS and YFSETQ. CDR3 loop: CASSPGQGGNYGYTF. The CDR3 DNA follows: TGCGCCAGCAGCCCGGGACAGGGAGGCAACTATGGCTACACCTTC.

This chain connects TRBV20-1 to TRBJ1-2; the D is unclear. This CDR3 has 11 residues. Trimming removed 5 bases from V and 3 bases from J, with 7 bases in between. Germline assignment: CDR1 DFQATT and CDR2 SNEGSKA (reference sequence). Here the CDR3 reads CSARSDYGYTF. CDR3 DNA sequence: TGCAGTGCTCGGTCGGACTATGGCTACACCTTC.